The next 11 T cell receptor beta chains were all read from a single sample in a study of brain T cells in children with intractable seizures (dated by TCRdb to the early 2020s). The protocol used for the library was the immunoSEQ multiplex PCR assay. This is the immuneACCESS table as TCRdb keeps it, with only in-frame sequences that have V and J called. A part of the clones is gone; compared with another copy, unresolved V genes explain less than half, and the rest is unexplained. Within this sample are hundreds of thousands of clones, with nearly 95% of them counted one time only. 5.5% to 6% of the sample is taken by the ten largest. Reading the label with the study, this specimen's time point is: blood from clinic visit 5 months post-surgery; TSC patient then seizure free. The input for sequencing was peripheral blood, taken approximately 5 months after surgery. These receptors were obtained from a boy younger than two with tuberous sclerosis and intractable seizures.

The chain has TRBV7-9 and TRBJ2-6; 7 positions match TRBD1. The V segment lost 4 bases and the J segment 4 bases; nucleotides outside the gene matches: 10. Germline V gene sequence: CDR1 SEHNR, CDR2 FQNEAQ (reference sequence). The CDR3 sequence is 17 residues long. CDR3 region: CASSSDRVSPGANVLTF. The CDR3 bases are TGTGCCAGCAGCTCAGACAGGGTCTCGCCCGGGGCCAACGTCCTGACTTTC. The complete variable domain, with remaining parts taken from reference TRBV7-9 and TRBJ2-6, reads DTGVSQNPRHKITKRGQNVTFRCDPISEHNRLYWYRQTLGQGPEFLTYFQNEAQLEKSRLLSDRFSAERPKGSFSTLEIQRTEQGDSAMYLCASSSDRVSPGANVLTFGAGSRLTVL.

The V call is TRBV5-1, the J call TRBJ1-2; 9 bases are a match to TRBD1. With V trimmed by 0 bases and J by 5 bases, 5 bases remained unmatched. The length of the CDR3 is 15 residues. CDR1 and CDR2 from the germline V gene are SGHRS and YFSETQ. CDR3 sequence (DNA): TGCGCCAGCAGCTTGGGTGTGACAGGGGGGTATGGCTACACCTTC. Encoded protein: CASSLGVTGGYGYTF.

The gene calls are TRBV20-1 and TRBJ2-1; 14 nucleotides match TRBD2. CDR3 size: 15 residues. CDR1 is DFQATT, CDR2 SNEGSKA, per germline (reference sequence). J lost 5 bases, V lost 3 bases, and 3 bases had no gene match. The DNA of the CDR3 is TGCAGTGCTAGTCGGGGACTAGCGGGAGACAATGAGCAGTTCTTC. This sequence encodes CSASRGLAGDNEQFF.

V is TRBV11-1 and J is TRBJ2-7; TRBD2 agrees at 7 bases. V was clipped by 1 base and J by 4 bases; unmatched bases: 4. The CDR3 loop spans 14 amino acids. Germline V gene sequence: CDR1 SGHAT, CDR2 FQDESV (reference sequence). The DNA for the CDR3 is TGTGCCAGCAGCTTAGGCGCAGCGGGGTACGAGCAGTACTTC. Its translation: CASSLGAAGYEQYF. The full variable domain, in which reference TRBV11-1 and TRBJ2-7 provide the parts outside the CDR3, is EAEVAQSPRYKITEKSQAVAFWCDPISGHATLYWYRQILGQGPELLVQFQDESVVDDSQLPKDRFSAERLKGVDSTLKIQPAELGDSAMYLCASSLGAAGYEQYFGPGTRLTVT.

This chain joins TRBV5-4 and TRBJ2-5; TRBD1 agrees at 7 bases. With V trimmed by 0 bases and J by 2 bases, 4 bases remained unmatched. The CDR3 runs to 15 residues. Germline assignment: CDR1 SGHNT and CDR2 YYREEE (reference sequence). The CDR3, as DNA: TGTGCCAGCAGCTTGGGACAGGGCAAACAAGAGACCCAGTACTTC. Amino acid sequence: CASSLGQGKQETQYF.

This clone appeared a few times. The CDR3 region has the DNA TGTGCCAGCAGCCCTACACAGGGGTTGAACACTGAAGCTTTCTTT. Protein: CASSPTQGLNTEAFF. V is TRBV2 and J is TRBJ1-1; TRBD1 agrees at 7 bases. The length of the CDR3 is 15 residues. Germline V CDR1 and CDR2: SNHLY, FYNNEI. Trimming removed 6 bases from V and 0 bases from J; junction bases left unmatched: 7.

This chain connects TRBV7-6 to TRBJ2-3; TRBD2 agrees at 8 bases. The CDR3 sequence is 18 residues long. Trimming at V came to 2 bases and at J to 1 base, leaving 11 bases not matched to a gene. Germline CDR1 reads SGHVS; CDR2 reads FNYEAQ. The CDR3 loop reads CASSLKSPRSGGTDTQYF. CDR3 bases: TGTGCCAGCAGCTTAAAGTCCCCCCGTAGCGGGGGCACAGATACGCAGTATTTT.

CDR3 coding DNA: TGTGCCAGCAGCTCATACGGGGCAAATAACTATGGCTACACCTTC. It specifies CASSSYGANNYGYTF. V usage is TRBV5-6 and J usage is TRBJ1-2, with D perhaps matching TRBD1 (5 bases). CDR3 length: 15 residues. The V gene's germline CDR1 is SGHDT and CDR2 YYEEEE. Trimming removed 3 bases from V and 1 base from J, with 13 bases in between.

This clone has a single count. This chain joins TRBV29-1 and TRBJ1-2; possible D gene TRBD1, 5 bases. Germline V lookup: CDR1 SQVTM, CDR2 ANQGSEA. Trimming took off 4 bases at V and 4 bases at J, with 13 bases between the two ends. This CDR3 is 13 amino acids long. The CDR3 region has the DNA TGCAGCGTTGGGTCGGGGGGTGGCTATGGCTACACCTTC. Residues: CSVGSGGGYGYTF.

The chain employs TRBV5-4 and TRBJ1-4; D possibly corresponds to TRBD1 (5 bases). This CDR3 region has 14 residues. Germline CDR1 and CDR2: SGHNT and YYREEE (reference sequence). V shed 4 bases and J shed 5 bases, with 12 bases lying between them. CDR3 amino acids: CASSKGTKNEKLFF. The CDR3 nucleotides read TGTGCCAGCAGCAAGGGGACCAAAAATGAAAAACTGTTTTTT.

The chain employs TRBV6-2 or TRBV6-3 and TRBJ2-7; D may be TRBD1 or TRBD2 (5 bases each). Germline CDR1 is MNHEY and CDR2 is SVGEGT. The CDR3 contains 14 residues. V lost 6 bases to trimming and J lost 4 bases, with 16 bases between them. The CDR3 region is CASSPPGPGYEQYF. For the CDR3, the DNA is TGTGCCAGCAGCCCTCCGGGACCCGGGTACGAGCAGTACTTC.